This is a list of T cell receptor beta chains from one sample in a study of regulatory T cells in long-lasting Graves disease. TCRdb re-derived calls from the multiplex PCR reads in MiXCR, one entry per CDR3 protein. Among about 290,000 distinct CDR3 sequences listed, more than 20% were seen once. The material was peripheral blood mononuclear cells (PBMCs), obtained when the disease was refractory, from a patient treated with antithyroid drugs. The receptor source for this set is a female donor with Graves disease. The CDR3 runs from the conserved cysteine through the conserved F or W. The D gene is left open where the match is weak. Only part of the rows carry a size: once, few, many, or a class if the clone is expanded.

clone_size	v_call	j_call	d_call	cdr3_aa	cdr3_nt
many	TRBV28	TRBJ2-7	.	CASSSTGTSSYEQYF	TGTGCCAGCAGTTCCACCGGGACATCCTCCTACGAGCAGTACTTC
many	TRBV7-2	TRBJ1-5	.	CASSLIAGQPQHF	TGTGCCAGCAGCTTAATTGCAGGTCAGCCCCAGCATTTT
many	TRBV12-3/TRBV12-4	TRBJ2-7	TRBD2	CASSLVGLAGPEQYF	TGTGCCAGCAGTTTAGTTGGACTAGCGGGGCCCGAGCAGTACTTC
many	TRBV27	TRBJ2-5	.	CASRSVETQYF	TGTGCCAGCCGGAGTGTAGAGACCCAGTACTTC
.	TRBV20-1	TRBJ1-4	TRBD1	CSAYSRGLGEKLFF	TGCAGTGCTTATAGCAGGGGGCTTGGGGAAAAACTGTTTTTT
.	TRBV5-1	TRBJ1-2	TRBD1	CASTLGDTGGNYGYTF	TGCGCCAGCACCCTTGGTGATACAGGGGGCAACTATGGCTACACCTTC
.	TRBV15	TRBJ2-3	.	CATSRGILAIGTDTQYF	TGTGCCACCAGCAGGGGGATACTAGCAATTGGCACAGATACGCAGTATTTT
many	TRBV12-3/TRBV12-4	TRBJ1-1	.	CQSRGNTEAFF	TGTCAATCCCGGGGGAACACTGAAGCTTTCTTT
many	TRBV7-9	TRBJ2-7	.	CAYRDSQSYEQYF	TGTGCATACCGGGACTCGCAATCCTACGAGCAGTACTTC
.	TRBV19	TRBJ2-7	.	CASSINWAYEQYF	TGTGCCAGTAGTATAAACTGGGCCTACGAGCAGTACTTC
.	TRBV10-2	TRBJ2-7	TRBD2	CASSGTSRGEEQYF	TGCGCCAGCAGCGGGACTAGCCGAGGGGAGGAGCAGTACTTC
many	TRBV20-1	TRBJ1-6	TRBD1	CSARPGQGDSPLHF	TGCAGTGCACGACCGGGACAGGGGGATTCACCCCTCCACTTT
.	TRBV5-1	TRBJ2-6	.	CASSLERANVLTF	TGCGCCAGCAGCTTGGAGAGGGCCAACGTCCTGACTTTC
.	TRBV25-1	TRBJ1-6	.	CASMWGVDSPLHF	TGTGCCAGCATGTGGGGTGTGGATTCACCCCTCCACTTT
.	TRBV6-2/TRBV6-3	TRBJ2-7	.	CPSTSGPSYEQYF	TGCCCCAGCACCAGCGGACCCTCCTACGAGCAGTACTTC
many	TRBV28	TRBJ1-2	.	CASSSQDRVLNYGYTF	TGTGCCAGCAGTTCCCAAGACAGAGTGCTTAACTATGGCTACACCTTC
many	TRBV6-5	TRBJ1-2	TRBD1	CASSYTRQGSGYTF	TGTGCCAGCAGTTACACAAGACAGGGGTCTGGCTACACCTTC
.	TRBV15	TRBJ2-5	.	CATSRTDRKETQYF	TGTGCCACCAGCAGGACAGACAGGAAAGAGACCCAGTACTTC
once	TRBV7-3	TRBJ2-3	.	CASSLNGGGTQYF	TGTGCCAGCAGCTTAAATGGGGGAGGTACGCAGTATTTT
.	TRBV5-1	TRBJ2-5	TRBD2	CASSTGLARHQETQYF	TGCGCCAGCAGCACCGGACTAGCCAGACACCAAGAGACCCAGTACTTC
few	TRBV6-9	TRBJ2-7	TRBD1	CASSYSKGAPYEQYF	TGTGCCAGCAGTTACTCGAAGGGGGCGCCCTACGAGCAGTACTTC
many	TRBV24-1	TRBJ1-5	.	CATSDQDQPQHF	TGTGCCACCAGTGACCAAGATCAGCCCCAGCATTTT
many	TRBV24-1	TRBJ1-2	.	CATSDGEDYGYTF	TGTGCCACCAGTGACGGGGAGGACTATGGCTACACCTTC
many	TRBV6-1	TRBJ2-5	.	CASRTSGRVQETQYF	TGTGCCAGCAGGACCTCTGGGCGTGTGCAAGAGACCCAGTACTTC
once	TRBV19	TRBJ1-1	.	CASTPRGALQAFF	TGTGCCAGTACCCCCCGGGGGGCGTTACAAGCTTTCTTT
few	TRBV5-1	TRBJ2-7	TRBD2	CASSLDLAGYEQYF	TGCGCCAGCAGCTTGGACCTAGCGGGATACGAGCAGTACTTC
.	TRBV6-5	TRBJ1-5	.	CASSSPRGSRQPQHF	TGTGCCAGCAGTTCCCCCCGGGGCAGTCGTCAGCCCCAGCATTTT
.	TRBV2	TRBJ2-6	.	CASSAVRSGANVLTF	TGTGCCAGCAGTGCGGTCCGCTCTGGGGCCAACGTCCTGACTTTC
many	TRBV4-2	TRBJ2-4	TRBD2	CASSQDRQGGNIQYF	TGTGCCAGCAGCCAAGATCGTCAGGGAGGGAACATTCAGTACTTC
.	TRBV20-1	TRBJ1-2	TRBD1	CSALTGPNYGYTF	TGCAGTGCCCTGACAGGGCCTAACTATGGCTACACCTTC
.	TRBV6-1	TRBJ1-6	.	CASTAGSENSPLHF	TGTGCCAGCACCGCCGGCTCGGAGAACTCACCCCTCCACTTT
.	TRBV27	TRBJ2-3	.	CASSNIGRGGGDTQYF	TGTGCCAGCAGTAACATAGGGAGGGGAGGGGGAGATACGCAGTATTTT
many	TRBV27	TRBJ2-4	.	CASRQQGGKNIQYF	TGTGCCAGCAGGCAACAGGGAGGCAAAAACATTCAGTACTTC
.	TRBV7-9	TRBJ1-1	.	CASSFSEALNTEAFF	TGTGCCAGCAGCTTCTCGGAGGCTTTGAACACTGAAGCTTTCTTT
many	TRBV10-3	TRBJ1-3	TRBD1	CAISDYRGLGNTIYF	TGTGCCATCAGTGACTACAGGGGGCTAGGAAACACCATATATTTT
many	TRBV5-1	TRBJ1-2	.	CASSLVTGRDYGYTF	TGCGCCAGCAGCTTGGTAACAGGGCGGGACTATGGCTACACCTTC
many	TRBV20-1	TRBJ2-5	.	CSASEGETQYF	TGCAGTGCCTCGGAAGGGGAGACCCAGTACTTC
many	TRBV10-3	TRBJ2-2	.	CAISQGGSMYRGELFF	TGTGCCATCAGTCAAGGGGGAAGTATGTATCGGGGGGAGCTGTTTTTT
.	TRBV4-1	TRBJ2-7	TRBD2	CASSVRLAGIDEQYF	TGCGCCAGCAGCGTTCGACTAGCGGGTATAGACGAGCAGTACTTC
few	TRBV10-3	TRBJ2-5	.	CAISEGGPGETQYF	TGTGCCATCAGTGAAGGTGGGCCCGGGGAGACCCAGTACTTC
.	TRBV6-2/TRBV6-3	TRBJ2-7	.	CASGAQGFSEQYF	TGTGCCAGCGGGGCACAGGGTTTCAGCGAGCAGTACTTC